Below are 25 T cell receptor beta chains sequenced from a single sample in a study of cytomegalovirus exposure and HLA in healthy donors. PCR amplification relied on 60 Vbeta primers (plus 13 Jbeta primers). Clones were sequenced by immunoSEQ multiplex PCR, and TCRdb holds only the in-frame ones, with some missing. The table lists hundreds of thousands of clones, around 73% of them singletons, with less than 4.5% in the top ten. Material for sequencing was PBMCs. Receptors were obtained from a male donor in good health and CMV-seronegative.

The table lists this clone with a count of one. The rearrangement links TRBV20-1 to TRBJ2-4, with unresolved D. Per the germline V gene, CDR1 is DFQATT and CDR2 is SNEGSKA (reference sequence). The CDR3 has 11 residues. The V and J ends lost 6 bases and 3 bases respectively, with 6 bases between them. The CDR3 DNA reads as TGCAGTGCGTCCAGCAAAAACATTCAGTACTTC. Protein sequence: CSASSKNIQYF.

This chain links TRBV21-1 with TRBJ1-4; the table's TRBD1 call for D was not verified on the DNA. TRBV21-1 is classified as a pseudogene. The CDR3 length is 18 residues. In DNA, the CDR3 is TGTGCCAGCAGCAAAGACAAAGGGGGCGGTGCAACTAATGAAAAACTGTTTTTT. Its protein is CASSKDKGGGATNEKLFF.

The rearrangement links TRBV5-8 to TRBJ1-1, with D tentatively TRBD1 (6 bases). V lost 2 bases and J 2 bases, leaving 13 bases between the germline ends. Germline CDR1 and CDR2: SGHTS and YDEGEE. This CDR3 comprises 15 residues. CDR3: CASSFAFGGNTEAFF. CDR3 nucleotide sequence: TGTGCCAGCAGCTTCGCTTTTGGGGGCAACACTGAAGCTTTCTTT.

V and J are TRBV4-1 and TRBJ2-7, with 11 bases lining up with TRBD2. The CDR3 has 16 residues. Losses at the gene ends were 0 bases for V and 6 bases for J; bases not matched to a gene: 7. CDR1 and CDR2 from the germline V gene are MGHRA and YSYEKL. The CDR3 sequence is CASSQEELLAGGEQYF. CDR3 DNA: TGCGCCAGCAGCCAAGAAGAACTCCTAGCGGGGGGCGAGCAGTACTTC.

In DNA form, the CDR3 reads TGCAGCGTTGAGGGGCGAAGCTATGGCTACACCTTC. Protein sequence: CSVEGRSYGYTF. V is TRBV29-1 and J is TRBJ1-2; tentative D call: TRBD1 (5 bases). Trimming took off 3 bases at V and 4 bases at J, with 9 bases between the two ends. Germline V gene lookup returns CDR1 SQVTM and CDR2 ANQGSEA. CDR3 size: 12 residues.

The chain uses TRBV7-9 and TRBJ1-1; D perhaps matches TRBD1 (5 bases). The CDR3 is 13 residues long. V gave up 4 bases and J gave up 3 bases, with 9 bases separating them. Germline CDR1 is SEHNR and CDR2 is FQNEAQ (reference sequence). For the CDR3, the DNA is TGTGCCAGCAGCTACCGGGACTACACTGAAGCTTTCTTT. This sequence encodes CASSYRDYTEAFF.

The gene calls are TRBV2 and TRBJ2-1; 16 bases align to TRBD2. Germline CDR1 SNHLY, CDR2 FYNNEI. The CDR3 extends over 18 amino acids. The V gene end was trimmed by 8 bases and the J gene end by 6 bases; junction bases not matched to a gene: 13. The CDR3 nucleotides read TGTGCCAGCGAACCGGGACTAGCGGGAGGGCAGGGATTCAATGAGCAGTTCTTC. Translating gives CASEPGLAGGQGFNEQFF. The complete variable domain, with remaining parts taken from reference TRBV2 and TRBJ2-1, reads EPEVTQTPSHQVTQMGQEVILRCVPISNHLYFYWYRQILGQKVEFLVSFYNNEISEKSEIFDDQFSVERPDGSNFTLKIRSTKLEDSAMYFCASEPGLAGGQGFNEQFFGPGTRLTVL.

CDR3 in DNA: TGTGCCAGCAGCCGCTTGGCAGGGGAGCGTGGCTACACCTTC. This sequence encodes CASSRLAGERGYTF. The genes are TRBV14 and TRBJ1-2; possible D gene TRBD1, 6 bases. The CDR3 loop spans 14 amino acids. Trimming took 4 bases from V and 7 from J, leaving 16 bases between them. Germline CDR1 reads SGHDN; CDR2 reads FVKESK.

The CDR3 reads CASSGGTVLNTDTQYF. The CDR3 DNA reads TGCGCCAGCAGCGGGGGGACAGTCTTAAACACAGATACGCAGTATTTT. The chain carries TRBV5-1 and TRBJ2-3, with D possibly TRBD1 on 7 matching bases. Germline-derived CDR1 and CDR2 are SGHRS and YFSETQ. The CDR3 contains 16 residues. The V and J ends lost 4 bases and 2 bases respectively, with 17 bases between them.

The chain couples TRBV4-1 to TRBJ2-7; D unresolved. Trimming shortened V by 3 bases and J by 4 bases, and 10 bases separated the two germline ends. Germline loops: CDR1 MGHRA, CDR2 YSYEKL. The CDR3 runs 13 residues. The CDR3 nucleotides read TGCGCCAGCAGCCAGAATGATCGGTACGAGCAGTACTTC. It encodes CASSQNDRYEQYF.

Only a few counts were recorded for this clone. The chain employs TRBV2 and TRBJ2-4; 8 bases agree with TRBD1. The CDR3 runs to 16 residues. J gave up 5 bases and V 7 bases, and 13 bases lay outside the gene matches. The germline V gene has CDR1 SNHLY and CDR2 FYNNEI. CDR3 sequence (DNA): TGTGCCAGCACCCTGTCCGGGACAGGCGGTCAAAACATTCAGTACTTC. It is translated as CASTLSGTGGQNIQYF.

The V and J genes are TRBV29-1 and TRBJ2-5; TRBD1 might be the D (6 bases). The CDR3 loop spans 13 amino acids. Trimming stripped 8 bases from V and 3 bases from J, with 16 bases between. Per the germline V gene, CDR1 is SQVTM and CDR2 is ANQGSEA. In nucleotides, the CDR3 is TGCAGCCATTTCACGGGACAAAAAGAGACCCAGTACTTC. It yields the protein CSHFTGQKETQYF.

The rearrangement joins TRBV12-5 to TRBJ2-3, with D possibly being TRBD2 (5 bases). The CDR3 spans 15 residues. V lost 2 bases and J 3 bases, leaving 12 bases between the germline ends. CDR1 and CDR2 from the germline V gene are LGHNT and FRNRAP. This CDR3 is CASGLIGGGTDTQYF. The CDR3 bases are TGTGCTAGTGGTTTGATTGGTGGAGGAACAGATACGCAGTATTTT.

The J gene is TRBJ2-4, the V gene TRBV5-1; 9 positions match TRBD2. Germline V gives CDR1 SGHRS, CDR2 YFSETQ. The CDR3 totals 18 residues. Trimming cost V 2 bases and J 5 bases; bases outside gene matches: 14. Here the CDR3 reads CASSFARGREGRENIQYF. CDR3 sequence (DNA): TGCGCCAGCAGCTTCGCCCGGGGGCGGGAGGGCCGTGAAAACATTCAGTACTTC.

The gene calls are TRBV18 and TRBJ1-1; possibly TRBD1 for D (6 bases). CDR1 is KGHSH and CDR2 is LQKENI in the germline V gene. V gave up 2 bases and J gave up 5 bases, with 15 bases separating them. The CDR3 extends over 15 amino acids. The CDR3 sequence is CASSPAVGAQTEAFF. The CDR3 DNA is TGTGCCAGCTCACCAGCCGTGGGGGCTCAAACTGAAGCTTTCTTT.

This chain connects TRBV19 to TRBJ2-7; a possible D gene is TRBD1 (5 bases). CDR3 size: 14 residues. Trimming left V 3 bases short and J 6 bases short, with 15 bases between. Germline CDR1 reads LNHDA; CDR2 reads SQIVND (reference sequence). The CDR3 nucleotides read TGTGCCAGTAGTATTTATGGCAGGGTGGCCGAGCAGTACTTC. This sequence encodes CASSIYGRVAEQYF.

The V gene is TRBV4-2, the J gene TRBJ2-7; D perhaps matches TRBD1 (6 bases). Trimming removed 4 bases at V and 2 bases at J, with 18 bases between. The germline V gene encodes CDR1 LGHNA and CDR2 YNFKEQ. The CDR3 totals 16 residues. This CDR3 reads CASSPTGNSVPYEQYF. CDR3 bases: TGTGCCAGCAGCCCCACAGGGAATAGTGTACCCTACGAGCAGTACTTC.

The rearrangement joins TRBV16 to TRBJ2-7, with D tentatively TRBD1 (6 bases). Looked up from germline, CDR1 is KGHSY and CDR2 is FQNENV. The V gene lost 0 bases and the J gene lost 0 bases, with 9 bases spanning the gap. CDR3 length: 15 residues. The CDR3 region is CASSQSYRASYEQYF. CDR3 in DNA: TGTGCCAGCAGCCAATCTTACAGGGCCTCCTACGAGCAGTACTTC.

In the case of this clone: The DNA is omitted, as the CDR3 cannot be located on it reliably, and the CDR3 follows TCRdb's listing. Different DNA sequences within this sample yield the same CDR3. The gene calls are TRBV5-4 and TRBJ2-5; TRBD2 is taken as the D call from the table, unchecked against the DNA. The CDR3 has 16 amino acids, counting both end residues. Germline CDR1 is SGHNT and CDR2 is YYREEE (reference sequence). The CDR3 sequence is CASSLAFGEGAETQYF.

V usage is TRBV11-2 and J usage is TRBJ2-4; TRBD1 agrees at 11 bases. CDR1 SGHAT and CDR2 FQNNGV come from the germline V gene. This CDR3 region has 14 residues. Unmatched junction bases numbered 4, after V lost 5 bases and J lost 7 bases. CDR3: CASSPWDRGNIQYF. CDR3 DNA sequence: TGTGCCAGCAGCCCGTGGGACAGGGGGAACATTCAGTACTTC.

The DNA for the CDR3 is TGTGCCAGCAGCTTACTAGCGTCCTCCACAGATACGCAGTATTTT. Protein sequence: CASSLLASSTDTQYF. This sequence joins TRBV7-3 and TRBJ2-3, with TRBD2 as a possible D gene (6 bases). The CDR3 has 15 amino acids. V lost 2 bases, J lost 2 bases, and 11 bases lay in between. Germline V gene sequence: CDR1 SGHTA, CDR2 FQGTGA.

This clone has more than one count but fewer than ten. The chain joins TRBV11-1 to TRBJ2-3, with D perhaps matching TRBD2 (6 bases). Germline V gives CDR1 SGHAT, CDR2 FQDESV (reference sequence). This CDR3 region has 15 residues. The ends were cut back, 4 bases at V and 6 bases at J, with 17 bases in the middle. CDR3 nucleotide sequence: TGTGCCAGCAGCTACCCCTCATCCCGGGGGGATACGCAGTATTTT. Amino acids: CASSYPSSRGDTQYF. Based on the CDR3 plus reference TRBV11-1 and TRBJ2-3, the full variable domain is EAEVAQSPRYKITEKSQAVAFWCDPISGHATLYWYRQILGQGPELLVQFQDESVVDDSQLPKDRFSAERLKGVDSTLKIQPAELGDSAMYLCASSYPSSRGDTQYFGPGTRLTVL.

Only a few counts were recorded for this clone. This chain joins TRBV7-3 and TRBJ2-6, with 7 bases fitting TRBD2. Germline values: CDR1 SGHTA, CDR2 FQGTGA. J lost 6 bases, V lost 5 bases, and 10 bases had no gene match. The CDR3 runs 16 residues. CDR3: CASSPSGGVEANVLTF. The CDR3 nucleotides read TGTGCCAGCAGCCCCTCGGGGGGAGTTGAGGCCAACGTCCTGACTTTC.

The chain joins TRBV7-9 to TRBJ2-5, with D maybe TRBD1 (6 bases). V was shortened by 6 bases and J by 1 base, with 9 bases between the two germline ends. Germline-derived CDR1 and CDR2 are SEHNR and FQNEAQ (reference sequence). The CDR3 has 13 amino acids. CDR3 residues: CASRPDSQETQYF. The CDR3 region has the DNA TGTGCCAGCAGGCCGGACAGCCAAGAGACCCAGTACTTC. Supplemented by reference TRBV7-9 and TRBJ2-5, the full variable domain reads DTGVSQNPRHKITKRGQNVTFRCDPISEHNRLYWYRQTLGQGPEFLTYFQNEAQLEKSRLLSDRFSAERPKGSFSTLEIQRTEQGDSAMYLCASRPDSQETQYFGPGTRLLVL.

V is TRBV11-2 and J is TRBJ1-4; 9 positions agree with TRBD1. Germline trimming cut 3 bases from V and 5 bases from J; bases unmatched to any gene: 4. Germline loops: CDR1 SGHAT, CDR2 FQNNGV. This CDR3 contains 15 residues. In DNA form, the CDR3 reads TGTGCCAGCAGCTTCCGGGACAGGGCAAATGAAAAACTGTTTTTT. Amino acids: CASSFRDRANEKLFF.